The entry below gives a single T cell receptor beta chain sequence along with its context. This sample is part of a study of shared clonotypes between healthy human individuals. Overall study context: Per donor, three plates held CD4 naive cells, three held CD4 memory, two held CD8 naive and one held CD8 memory.

Libraries were prepared by immunoSEQ multiplex PCR; TCRdb keeps only in-frame clonotypes and omits some of them. Of some 2 million clones in the sample, roughly 95% were seen once. The split of CD4+ cells yielded CD45RA+ naive and CD45RA-negative memory subsets. CDR3 size: 13 residues. Germline CDR1 and CDR2: SGDLS and YYNGEE. Trimming took off 2 bases at V and 1 base at J, with 6 bases between the two ends. V gene TRBV9 combines with J gene TRBJ1-2; D is ambiguous. This clonotype originated in a man aged 18 to 29 in good health. Sequencing input: naive CD4+ T cells sorted from blood. Sample subset: CD45RA+ positively selected. DNA of the CDR3: TGTGCCAGCAGCGTCGACATTAACTATGGCTACACCTTC. It encodes CASSVDINYGYTF.